This T cell receptor beta chain was recovered during a study of read filtering for tumor transcriptome and immune sequencing. Study-wide background: The cohort had over 16 men and approximately 14 women aged about 45 to 80, mean roughly 71 years. Per sample, TCR-region reads ranged about 4.05 to 11 million by IR-seq, about 85 to 1,400 by RNA-seq. Study-level points and caveats: Correlation between methods rose after single-read clonotypes were removed.

At least ten counts were recorded for this clonotype. Its specificity is not known. From 400 to 450 ng of RNA, a library with molecular barcoded alpha/delta and beta/gamma adaptors was made. TCRdb recomputed calls from the reads with MiXCR, one row per CDR3 protein. The sample carries over 14,000 distinct CDR3 sequences, around 21% recorded once. The sequence was obtained from a donor aged 40 or over with multiple myeloma. Sequencing was carried out using a population of CD138-negative cells sorted from bone marrow.

The CDR3 reads CASSIGFQETQYF. CDR3 DNA: TGTGCCAGCAGCATCGGATTCCAAGAGACCCAGTACTTC. V is TRBV5-6 and J is TRBJ2-5, with D uncertain. Germline lookup yields CDR1 SGHDT and CDR2 YYEEEE. V shed 4 bases and J shed 1 base, with 8 bases lying between them. The CDR3 runs 13 residues. The full variable domain, completed using reference TRBV5-6 and TRBJ2-5, is DAGVTQSPTHLIKTRGQQVTLRCSPKSGHDTVSWYQQALGQGPQFIFQYYEEEERQRGNFPDRFSGHQFPNYSSELNVNALLLGDSALYLCASSIGFQETQYFGPGTRLLVL.